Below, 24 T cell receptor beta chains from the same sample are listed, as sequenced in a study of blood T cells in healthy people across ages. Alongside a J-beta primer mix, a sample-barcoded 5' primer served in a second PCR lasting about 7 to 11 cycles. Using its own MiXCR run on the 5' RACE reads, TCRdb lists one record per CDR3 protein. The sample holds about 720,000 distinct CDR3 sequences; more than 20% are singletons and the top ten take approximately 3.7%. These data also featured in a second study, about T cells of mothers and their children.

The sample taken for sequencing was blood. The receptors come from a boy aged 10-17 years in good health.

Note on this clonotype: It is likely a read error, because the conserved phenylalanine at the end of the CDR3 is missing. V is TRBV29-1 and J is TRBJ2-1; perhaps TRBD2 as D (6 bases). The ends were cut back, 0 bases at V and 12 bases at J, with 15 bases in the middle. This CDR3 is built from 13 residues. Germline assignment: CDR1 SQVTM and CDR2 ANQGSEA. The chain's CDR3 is CSVEDHLRGAQFS. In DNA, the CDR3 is TGCAGCGTTGAAGATCATCTCCGCGGGGCGCAGTTCTCC.

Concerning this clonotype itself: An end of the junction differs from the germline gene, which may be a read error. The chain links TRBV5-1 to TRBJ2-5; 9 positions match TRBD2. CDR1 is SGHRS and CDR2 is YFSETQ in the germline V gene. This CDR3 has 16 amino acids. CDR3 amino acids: CASSLGGTSTAYEQCF. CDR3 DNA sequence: TGCGCCAGCAGCTTGGGTGGGACTAGCACCGCCTACGAGCAGTGCTTC. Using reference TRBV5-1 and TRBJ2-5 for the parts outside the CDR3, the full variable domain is KAGVTQTPRYLIKTRGQQVTLSCSPISGHRSVSWYQQTPGQGLQFLFEYFSETQRNKGNFPGRFSGRQFSNSRSEMNVSTLELGDSALYLCASSLGGTSTAYEQCFGPGTRLLVL.

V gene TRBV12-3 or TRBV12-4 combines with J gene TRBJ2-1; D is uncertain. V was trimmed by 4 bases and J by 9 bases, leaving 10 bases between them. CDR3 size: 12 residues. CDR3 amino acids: CASSWVLSEQFF. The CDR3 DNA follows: TGTGCCAGCAGTTGGGTGTTAAGTGAGCAGTTCTTC.

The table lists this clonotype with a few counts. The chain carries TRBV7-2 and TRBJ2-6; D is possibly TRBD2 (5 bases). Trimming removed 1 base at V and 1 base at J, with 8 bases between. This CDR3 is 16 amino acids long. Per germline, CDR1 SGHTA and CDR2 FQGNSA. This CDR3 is CASSLERGSGANVLTF. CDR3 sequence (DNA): TGTGCCAGCAGCTTAGAACGGGGTTCTGGGGCCAACGTCCTGACTTTC.

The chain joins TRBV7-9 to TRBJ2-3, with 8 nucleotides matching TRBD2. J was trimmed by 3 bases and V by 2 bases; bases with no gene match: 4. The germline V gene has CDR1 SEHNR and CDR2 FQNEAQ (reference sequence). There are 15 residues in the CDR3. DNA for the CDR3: TGTGCCAGCAGCTTACCGGCTAGCGGGACAGATACGCAGTATTTT. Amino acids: CASSLPASGTDTQYF.

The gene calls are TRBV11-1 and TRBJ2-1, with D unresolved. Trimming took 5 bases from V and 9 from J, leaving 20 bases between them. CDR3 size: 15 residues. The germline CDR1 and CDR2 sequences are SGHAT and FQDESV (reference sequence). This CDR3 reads CASSGRWPKVREQFF. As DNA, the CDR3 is TGTGCCAGCAGCGGTCGGTGGCCTAAGGTTCGTGAGCAGTTCTTC. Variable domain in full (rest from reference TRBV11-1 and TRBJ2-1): EAEVAQSPRYKITEKSQAVAFWCDPISGHATLYWYRQILGQGPELLVQFQDESVVDDSQLPKDRFSAERLKGVDSTLKIQPAELGDSAMYLCASSGRWPKVREQFFGPGTRLTVL.

The CDR3 here is CSVDSLQGDAYEQYF. The CDR3 coding sequence is TGCAGCGTTGATTCCTTACAGGGTGATGCCTACGAGCAGTACTTC. The chain employs TRBV29-1 and TRBJ2-7; a possible D gene is TRBD1 (6 bases). CDR1 is SQVTM and CDR2 is ANQGSEA in the germline V gene. The length of the CDR3 is 15 residues. Trimming cost V 3 bases and J 2 bases, with 17 bases left between them.

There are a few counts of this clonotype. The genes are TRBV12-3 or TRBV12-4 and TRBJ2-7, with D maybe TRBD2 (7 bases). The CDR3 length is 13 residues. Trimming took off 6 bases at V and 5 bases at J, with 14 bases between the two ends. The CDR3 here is CASRPGGVDEQYF. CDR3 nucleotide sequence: TGTGCCAGCAGGCCGGGGGGCGTCGACGAGCAGTACTTC.

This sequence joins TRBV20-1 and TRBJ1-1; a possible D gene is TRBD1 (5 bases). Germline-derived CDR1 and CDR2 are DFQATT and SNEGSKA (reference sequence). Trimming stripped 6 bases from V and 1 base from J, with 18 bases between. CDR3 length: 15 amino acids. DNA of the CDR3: TGCAGTGCAAATCGTCCGGGGCTTACGAACACTGAAGCTTTCTTT. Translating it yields CSANRPGLTNTEAFF.

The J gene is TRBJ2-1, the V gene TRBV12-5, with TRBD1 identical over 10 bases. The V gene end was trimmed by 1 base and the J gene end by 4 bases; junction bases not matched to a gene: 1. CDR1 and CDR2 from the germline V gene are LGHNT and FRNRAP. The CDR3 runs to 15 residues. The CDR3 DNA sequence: TGTGCTAGTGGTTTGGGACAGGGGGCGTACAATGAGCAGTTCTTC. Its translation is CASGLGQGAYNEQFF.

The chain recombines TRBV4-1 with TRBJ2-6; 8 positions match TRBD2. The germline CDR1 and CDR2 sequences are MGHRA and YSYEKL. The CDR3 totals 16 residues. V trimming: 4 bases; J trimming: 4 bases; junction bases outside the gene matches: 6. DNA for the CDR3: TGCGCCAGCAGCCTTCCGGGGGGGAGCGGGGCCAACGTCCTGACTTTC. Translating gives CASSLPGGSGANVLTF.

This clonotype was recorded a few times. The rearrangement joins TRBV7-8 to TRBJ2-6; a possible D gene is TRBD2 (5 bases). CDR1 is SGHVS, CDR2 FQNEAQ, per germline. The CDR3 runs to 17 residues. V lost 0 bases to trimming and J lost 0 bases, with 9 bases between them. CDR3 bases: TGTGCCAGCAGCTTAGCATCGGGATTCTCTGGGGCCAACGTCCTGACTTTC. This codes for CASSLASGFSGANVLTF.

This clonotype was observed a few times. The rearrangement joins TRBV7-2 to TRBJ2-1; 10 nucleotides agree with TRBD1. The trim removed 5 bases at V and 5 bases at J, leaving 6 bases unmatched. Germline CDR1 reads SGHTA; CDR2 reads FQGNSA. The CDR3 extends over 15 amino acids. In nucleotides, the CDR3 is TGTGCCAGCAGCCCGGACAGGGGGATCCACAATGAGCAGTTCTTC. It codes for CASSPDRGIHNEQFF.

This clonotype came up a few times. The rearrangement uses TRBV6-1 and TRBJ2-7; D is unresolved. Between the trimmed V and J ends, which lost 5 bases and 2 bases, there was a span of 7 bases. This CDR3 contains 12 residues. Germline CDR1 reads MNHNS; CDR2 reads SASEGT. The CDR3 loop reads CASSYRPYEQYF. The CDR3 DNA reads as TGTGCCAGCAGTTATAGGCCCTACGAGCAGTACTTC.

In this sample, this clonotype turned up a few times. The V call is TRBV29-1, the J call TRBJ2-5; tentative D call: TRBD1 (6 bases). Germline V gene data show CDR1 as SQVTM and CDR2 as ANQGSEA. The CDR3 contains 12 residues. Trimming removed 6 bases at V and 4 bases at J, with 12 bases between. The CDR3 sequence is CSVATGSETQYF. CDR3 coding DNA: TGCAGCGTCGCCACAGGGTCAGAGACCCAGTACTTC.

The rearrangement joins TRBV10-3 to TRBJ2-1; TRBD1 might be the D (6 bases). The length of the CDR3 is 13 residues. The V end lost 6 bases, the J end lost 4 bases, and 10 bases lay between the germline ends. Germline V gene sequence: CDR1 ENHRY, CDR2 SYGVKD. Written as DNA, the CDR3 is TGTGCCATCAGGGACAGACTGTACAATGAGCAGTTCTTC. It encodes CAIRDRLYNEQFF.

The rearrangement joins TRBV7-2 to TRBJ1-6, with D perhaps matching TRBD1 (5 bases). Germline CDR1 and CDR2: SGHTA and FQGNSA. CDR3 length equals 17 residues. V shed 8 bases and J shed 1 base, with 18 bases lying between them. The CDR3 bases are TGTGCCAGCCACATTTCAGCAGGGTGGTCCTATAATTCACCCCTCCACTTT. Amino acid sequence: CASHISAGWSYNSPLHF. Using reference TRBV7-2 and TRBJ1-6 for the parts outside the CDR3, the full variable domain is GAGVSQSPSNKVTEKGKDVELRCDPISGHTALYWYRQSLGQGLEFLIYFQGNSAPDKSGLPSDRFSAERTGGSVSTLTIQRTQQEDSAVYLCASHISAGWSYNSPLHFGNGTRLTVT.

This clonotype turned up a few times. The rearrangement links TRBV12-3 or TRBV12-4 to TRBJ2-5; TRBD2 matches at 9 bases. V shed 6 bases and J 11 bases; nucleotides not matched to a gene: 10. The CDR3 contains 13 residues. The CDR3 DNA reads TGTGCCAGCAGCGGGACTAGCAGGAGTGAGCAGTACTTC. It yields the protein CASSGTSRSEQYF.

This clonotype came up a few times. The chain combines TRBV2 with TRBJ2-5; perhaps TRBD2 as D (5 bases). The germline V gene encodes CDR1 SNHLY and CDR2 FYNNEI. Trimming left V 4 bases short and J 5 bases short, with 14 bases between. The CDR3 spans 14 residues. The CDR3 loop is CASSANRDWETQYF. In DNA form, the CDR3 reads TGTGCCAGCAGTGCTAACCGGGATTGGGAGACCCAGTACTTC.

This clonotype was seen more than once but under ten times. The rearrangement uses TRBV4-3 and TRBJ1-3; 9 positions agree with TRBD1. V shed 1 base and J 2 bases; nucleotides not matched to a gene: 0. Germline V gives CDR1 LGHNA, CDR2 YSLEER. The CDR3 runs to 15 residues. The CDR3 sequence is CASSQGTGAGNTIYF. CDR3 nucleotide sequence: TGCGCCAGCAGCCAAGGGACAGGGGCTGGAAACACCATATATTTT.

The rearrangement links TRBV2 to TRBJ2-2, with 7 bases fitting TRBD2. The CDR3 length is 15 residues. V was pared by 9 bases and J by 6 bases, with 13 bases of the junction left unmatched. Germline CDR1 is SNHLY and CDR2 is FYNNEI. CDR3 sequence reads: CASSRAAGVAGELFF. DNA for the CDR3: TGTGCCAGTAGCCGTGCGGCGGGAGTTGCCGGGGAGCTGTTTTTT.

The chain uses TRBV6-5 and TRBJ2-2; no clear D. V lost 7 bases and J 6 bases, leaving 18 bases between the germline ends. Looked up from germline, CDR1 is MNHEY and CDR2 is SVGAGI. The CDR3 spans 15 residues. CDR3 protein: CASTPGPYRAGELFF. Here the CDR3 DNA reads TGTGCCAGCACCCCGGGCCCCTATCGGGCCGGGGAGCTGTTTTTT.

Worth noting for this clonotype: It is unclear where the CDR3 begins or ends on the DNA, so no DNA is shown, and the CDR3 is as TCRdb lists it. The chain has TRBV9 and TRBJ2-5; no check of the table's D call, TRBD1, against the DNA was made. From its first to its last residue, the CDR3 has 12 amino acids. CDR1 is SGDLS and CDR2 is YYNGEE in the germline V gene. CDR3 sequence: CASSVAGGAQYF.

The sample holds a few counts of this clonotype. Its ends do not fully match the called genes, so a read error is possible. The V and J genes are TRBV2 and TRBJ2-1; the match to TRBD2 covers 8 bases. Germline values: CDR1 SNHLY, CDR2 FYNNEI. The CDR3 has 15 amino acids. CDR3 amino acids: CASSVRLASFNEQFF. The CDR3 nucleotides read TGTGCCAGCAGTGTACGACTAGCGTCCTTCAATGAGCAGTTCTTC.